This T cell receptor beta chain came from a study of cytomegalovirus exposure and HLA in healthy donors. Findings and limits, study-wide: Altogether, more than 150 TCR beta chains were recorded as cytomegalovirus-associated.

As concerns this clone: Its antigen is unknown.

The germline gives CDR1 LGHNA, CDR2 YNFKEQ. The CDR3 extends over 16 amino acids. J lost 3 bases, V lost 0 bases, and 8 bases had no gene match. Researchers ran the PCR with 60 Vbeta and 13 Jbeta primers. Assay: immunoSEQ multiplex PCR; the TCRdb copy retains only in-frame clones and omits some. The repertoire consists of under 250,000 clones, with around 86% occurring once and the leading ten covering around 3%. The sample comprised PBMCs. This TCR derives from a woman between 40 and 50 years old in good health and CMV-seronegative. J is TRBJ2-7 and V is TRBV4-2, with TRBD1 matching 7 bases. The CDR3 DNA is TGTGCCAGCAGCCAAGAGGTCCAGGGGGAGCTCTACGAGCAGTACTTC. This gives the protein CASSQEVQGELYEQYF.